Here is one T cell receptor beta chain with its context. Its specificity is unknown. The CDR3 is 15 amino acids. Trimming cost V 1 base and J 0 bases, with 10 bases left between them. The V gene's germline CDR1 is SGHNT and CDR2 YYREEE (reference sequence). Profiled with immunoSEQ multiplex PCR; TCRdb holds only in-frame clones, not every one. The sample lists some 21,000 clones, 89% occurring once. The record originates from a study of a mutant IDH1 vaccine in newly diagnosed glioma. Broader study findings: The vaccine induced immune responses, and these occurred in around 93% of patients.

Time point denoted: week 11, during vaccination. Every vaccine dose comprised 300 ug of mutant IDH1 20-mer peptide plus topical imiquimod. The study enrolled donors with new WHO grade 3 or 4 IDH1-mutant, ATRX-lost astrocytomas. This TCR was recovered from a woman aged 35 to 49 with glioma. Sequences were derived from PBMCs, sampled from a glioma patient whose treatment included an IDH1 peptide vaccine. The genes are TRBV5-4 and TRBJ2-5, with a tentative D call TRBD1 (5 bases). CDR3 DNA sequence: TGTGCCAGCAGCTTGAAGGCAGGGTACCAAGAGACCCAGTACTTC. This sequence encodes CASSLKAGYQETQYF.